The clone carrying this T cell receptor beta chain was picked up a small number of times. Its specificity is unknown. Primers used in a second PCR of roughly 7 to 12 cycles were a sample-barcoded 5' primer and a J-beta primer mix. Each CDR3 protein is one row after TCRdb ran MiXCR on the 5' RACE reads. The data show roughly 2 million distinct CDR3 sequences, approximately 50% seen once. Trimming pared 5 bases from V and 3 bases from J, leaving 13 bases between. Looked up from germline, CDR1 is MNHEY and CDR2 is SMNVEV (reference sequence). This CDR3 is built from 14 residues. The sample originates from a study of blood T cells in healthy people across ages. Findings and caveats of the study: Whereas aged donors had fewer naive CD4+ cells, long-lived donors had more of them and higher diversity. Older age went with lower TCR beta diversity per million T cells, in a roughly linear way.

With each sample, at least 5.5 micrograms of total RNA were extracted. The receptor was derived from a woman aged 40 to 55 in good health. J is TRBJ2-5 and V is TRBV27, with D possibly being TRBD2 (5 bases). Source material: blood. CDR3 nucleotide sequence: TGTGCCAGCAGTCCCGACTATGGAGAAGAGACCCAGTACTTC. Translation: CASSPDYGEETQYF.